This record concerns one T cell receptor beta chain sequence. The antigen remains unidentified. Time point noted: after neoadjuvant nivolumab, at surgical resection. These newly diagnosed stage II-IVA oral cavity squamous cell carcinoma patients had no prior systemic or radiation treatment. Cohort: HPV-negative, locally advanced oral cavity squamous cell carcinoma patients. The sample is drawn from a study of neoadjuvant anti-PD-1 for oral cavity cancer. Whole-study context: Patients without progression got a fourth dose around day 43. General observations from the study: After neoadjuvant nivolumab, PBMC T cell clonality was significantly higher in non-responders than responders.

The V gene lost 0 bases and the J gene lost 3 bases, with 9 bases spanning the gap. The CDR3 is 14 amino acids. CDR1 is SGHRS, CDR2 YFSETQ, per germline. TCRdb keeps only in-frame clones here, not all; method: immunoSEQ multiplex PCR. Among about 12,000 clones listed, around 71% were seen once. The sequence derives from a person between 40 and 85 years old with oral cavity squamous cell carcinoma. The material sequenced was PBMCs, taken after nivolumab (anti-PD-1) treatment. J is TRBJ1-1 and V is TRBV5-1; weak D call: TRBD1 (5 bases). CDR3: CASSLAGPDTEAFF. The DNA of the CDR3 is TGCGCCAGCAGCTTGGCGGGACCGGACACTGAAGCTTTCTTT.